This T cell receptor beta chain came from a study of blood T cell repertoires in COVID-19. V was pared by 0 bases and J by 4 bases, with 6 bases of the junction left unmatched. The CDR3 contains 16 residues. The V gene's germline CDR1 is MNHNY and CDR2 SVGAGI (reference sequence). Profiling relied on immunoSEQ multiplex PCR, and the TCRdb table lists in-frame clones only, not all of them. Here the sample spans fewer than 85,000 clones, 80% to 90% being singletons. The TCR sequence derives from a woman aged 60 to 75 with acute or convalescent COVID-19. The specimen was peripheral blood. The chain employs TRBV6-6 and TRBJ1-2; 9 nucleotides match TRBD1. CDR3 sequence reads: CASSYSPGQGSYGYTF. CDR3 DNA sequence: TGTGCCAGCAGTTACTCTCCGGGACAGGGTTCCTATGGCTACACCTTC.